This passage covers 9 T cell receptor beta chains from one sample sequenced in a study of read filtering for tumor transcriptome and immune sequencing. Molecular barcoded adaptors covering alpha/delta and beta/gamma chains were used on approximately 400 ng RNA. TCRdb reprocessed the reads via MiXCR and lists one record per CDR3 protein. The table includes 93,000 or so distinct CDR3 sequences, roughly a fifth detected once. The sequenced sample was a population of CD138-negative cells sorted from bone marrow. The receptors were sampled from a donor aged 40 or older with multiple myeloma.

This clonotype was found many times. The chain has TRBV20-1 and TRBJ1-5; D is possibly TRBD1 (6 bases). Germline V gene data show CDR1 as DFQATT and CDR2 as SNEGSKA (reference sequence). Trimming removed 0 bases from V and 3 bases from J, with 9 bases in between. The CDR3 is 14 amino acids. CDR3 nucleotides: TGCAGTGCTAGAGAAGGGGGTTACAATCAGCCCCAGCATTTT. Translating gives CSAREGGYNQPQHF.

The table lists this clonotype with many counts. The rearrangement links TRBV2 to TRBJ2-1; D may match TRBD1 or TRBD2 (6 bases each). The CDR3 covers 15 residues. From germline, CDR1 is SNHLY and CDR2 FYNNEI. Trimming took off 5 bases at V and 4 bases at J, with 15 bases between the two ends. The CDR3 spells CASSLTRGGYNEQFF. In DNA form, the CDR3 reads TGTGCCAGCAGTCTGACTAGAGGGGGTTACAATGAGCAGTTCTTC.

This clonotype ranks as medium-sized. The CDR3 DNA follows: TGTGCCAGCAGCGGCGGGGGGGCCTGGAATGAGCAGTTCTTC. Translation gives CASSGGGAWNEQFF. The chain combines TRBV7-3 with TRBJ2-1; 9 bases fit TRBD2. V dropped 5 bases and J dropped 7; count of bases not matched to a gene: 6. CDR3 length equals 14 residues. The germline CDR1 and CDR2 sequences are SGHTA and FQGTGA.

As concerns this clonotype: A much bigger clone sits one base away, suggesting this may be a read error. This CDR3 fails to terminate in the conserved phenylalanine or tryptophan, so it likely reflects a read error. The V and J genes are TRBV6-5 and TRBJ1-6; D remains ambiguous. The V and J ends lost 3 bases and 8 bases respectively, with 8 bases between them. This CDR3 region has 13 residues. Germline V lookup: CDR1 MNHEY, CDR2 SVGAGI. CDR3 nucleotides: TGTGCCAGCAGTTATGGGGTAGATTCACCCCTCCACCTT. Protein product: CASSYGVDSPLHL.

This clonotype was seen only a few times. The V gene is TRBV25-1, the J gene TRBJ2-5; no clear D gene. Trimming took 3 bases from V and 4 from J, leaving 15 bases between them. Germline loops: CDR1 MGHDK, CDR2 SYGVNS. This CDR3 has 15 residues. The DNA of the CDR3 is TGTGCCAGCAGTGATAACCCCGTGGTGTCAGAGACCCAGTACTTC. Protein sequence: CASSDNPVVSETQYF.

The chain is built from TRBV20-1 and TRBJ1-5, with D hard to call. Germline V lookup: CDR1 DFQATT, CDR2 SNEGSKA (reference sequence). V lost 6 bases, J lost 0 bases, and 12 bases lay in between. The CDR3 has 14 residues. CDR3 bases: TGCAGTGCCCCGACACCTAATAGCAATCAGCCCCAGCATTTT. This sequence encodes CSAPTPNSNQPQHF.

This clonotype has at least ten counts. The chain joins TRBV5-1 to TRBJ2-1; 14 bases map to TRBD2. The germline V gene has CDR1 SGHRS and CDR2 YFSETQ. This CDR3 is 15 amino acids long. Trimming at V came to 0 bases and at J to 9 bases, leaving 2 bases not matched to a gene. The CDR3 DNA follows: TGCGCCAGCAGCTTGGAGACTAGCGGGGGGGGTGAGCAGTTCTTC. Translated: CASSLETSGGGEQFF.

This clonotype appeared a single time. This may stem from a read error, because a much larger clone lies one nucleotide away. CDR3 sequence: CASGSDGKETQYF. The CDR3 DNA sequence: TGCGCCAGCGGCTCGGATGGGAAAGAGACCCAGTACTTC. The chain employs TRBV5-1 and TRBJ2-5; D gene ambiguous. The CDR3 spans 13 residues. Germline assignment: CDR1 SGHRS and CDR2 YFSETQ. V lost 7 bases and J 3 bases, leaving 13 bases between the germline ends.

This clonotype showed up many times. The V gene is TRBV29-1, the J gene TRBJ2-3; D gene ambiguous. Trimming left V 2 bases short and J 3 bases short, with 12 bases between. The germline CDR1 and CDR2 sequences are SQVTM and ANQGSEA. The CDR3 runs to 14 residues. The DNA of the CDR3 is TGCAGCGTTGAAAGCAGCTTGGGGACAGATACGCAGTATTTT. This gives the protein CSVESSLGTDTQYF.